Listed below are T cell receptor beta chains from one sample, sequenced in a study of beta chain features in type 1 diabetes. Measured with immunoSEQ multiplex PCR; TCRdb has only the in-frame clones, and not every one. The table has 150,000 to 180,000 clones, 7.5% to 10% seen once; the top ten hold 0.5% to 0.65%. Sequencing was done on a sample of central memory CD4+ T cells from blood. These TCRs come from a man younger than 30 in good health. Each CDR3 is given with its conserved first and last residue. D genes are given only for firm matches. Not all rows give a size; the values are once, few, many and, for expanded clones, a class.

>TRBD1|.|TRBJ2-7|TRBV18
TGTGCCAGCTCACCAAACAGCCAGGGGGTTTACGAGCAGTACTTC
CASSPNSQGVYEQYF
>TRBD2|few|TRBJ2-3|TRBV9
TGTGCCAGCACCCTTAGCGGGGGGGTCACAGATACGCAGTATTTT
CASTLSGGVTDTQYF
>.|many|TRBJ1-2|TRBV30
TGTGCCTGGAGTGTCGGGGGGAAAGTCTATGGCTACACCTTC
CAWSVGGKVYGYTF
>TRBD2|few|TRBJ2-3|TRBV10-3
TGTGCCACGGGACTAGCGGGTGGCGCAGATACGCAGTATTTT
CATGLAGGADTQYF
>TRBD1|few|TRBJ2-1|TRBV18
TGTGCCAGCTCAGCCGGACAGGGGGTTGGTGAGCAGTTCTTC
CASSAGQGVGEQFF
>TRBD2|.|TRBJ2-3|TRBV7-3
TGTGCCAGCAGCTTAGGACTAGCGGGATGGGATACGCAGTATTTT
CASSLGLAGWDTQYF
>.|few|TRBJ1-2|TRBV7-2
TGTGCCAGCAGCTTAGGTTCAGGGAGGGGCTATGGCTACACCTTC
CASSLGSGRGYGYTF
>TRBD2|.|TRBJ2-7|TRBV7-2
TGTGCCAGCAGCTTAGGACTAGCGGGAGTTCAGTACTTC
CASSLGLAGVQYF
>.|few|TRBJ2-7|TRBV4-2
TGTGCCAGCAGCCAAGGTCTGACACTCGACTCCTACGAGCAGTACTTC
CASSQGLTLDSYEQYF
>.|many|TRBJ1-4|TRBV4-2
TGTGCCAGCAGCCTTAGACAGTTGGGAAAACTGTTTTTT
CASSLRQLGKLFF
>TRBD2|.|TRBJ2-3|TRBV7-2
TGTGCCAGCGACTCCCCTCGCGGGAGAAAGGATACGCAGTATTTT
CASDSPRGRKDTQYF
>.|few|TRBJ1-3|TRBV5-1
TGCGCCAGCAGCATTGAAGCGTTATCTGGAAACACCATATATTTT
CASSIEALSGNTIYF
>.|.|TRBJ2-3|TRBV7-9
TGTGCCAGCAGCTTAGCGGCAGTCACAGATACGCAGTATTTT
CASSLAAVTDTQYF
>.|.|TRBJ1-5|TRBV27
TGTGCCAGCAGTTTATCCCGGGGGGCCAATCAGCCCCAGCATTTT
CASSLSRGANQPQHF
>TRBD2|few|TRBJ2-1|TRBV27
TGTGCCAGCAGTTTATTGTTGGCGGGAGGATTAGGGAATGAGCAGTTCTTC
CASSLLLAGGLGNEQFF
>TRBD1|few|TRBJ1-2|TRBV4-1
TGCGCCAGCAGCCCCCGAGGACAGGGAAACTATGGCTACACCTTC
CASSPRGQGNYGYTF
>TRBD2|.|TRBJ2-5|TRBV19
TGTGCCACCCAAACAGTAGCGGGAGATCCAAAGACCCAGTACTTC
CATQTVAGDPKTQYF
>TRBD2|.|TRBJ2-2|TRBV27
TGTGCCAGCAGTTTAATCGGGACTATGAACACCGGGGAGCTGTTTTTT
CASSLIGTMNTGELFF
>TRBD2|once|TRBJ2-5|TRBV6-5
TGTGCCAGCGCCCGCGGGGGGCAAGAGACCCAGTACTTC
CASARGGQETQYF
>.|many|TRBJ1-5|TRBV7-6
TGTGCCAGCAGCCCCATGTCGGGGTTAAATCAGCCCCAGCATTTT
CASSPMSGLNQPQHF
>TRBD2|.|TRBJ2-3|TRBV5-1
TGCGCCAGCAGCTTCGGGCGGGAGGGTAGCACAGATACGCAGTATTTT
CASSFGREGSTDTQYF
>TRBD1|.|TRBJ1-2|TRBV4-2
TGTGCCAGCAGCCAGGACAGGGGACCTAACTATGGCTACACCTTC
CASSQDRGPNYGYTF
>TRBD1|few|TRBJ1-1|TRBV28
TGTGCCAGCAGTTTTCGAGGACAGGGCCCTTTCTTT
CASSFRGQGPFF
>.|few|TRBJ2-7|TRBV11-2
TGTGCCAGCAGCTTAGGTGGTAGGGGCTACGAGCAGTACTTC
CASSLGGRGYEQYF
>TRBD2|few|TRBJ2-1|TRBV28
TGTGCCAGCAGCGGGGGGACTAGCGTAGGCAATGAGCAGTTCTTC
CASSGGTSVGNEQFF
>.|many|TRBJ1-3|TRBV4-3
TGCGCCAGCAGCCAAGAAGGTCCGGGGGGGCTGAACACCATATATTTT
CASSQEGPGGLNTIYF
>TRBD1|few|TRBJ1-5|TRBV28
TGTGCCAGCAGAGGGACAGGGGTTCTCAATCAGCCCCAGCATTTT
CASRGTGVLNQPQHF
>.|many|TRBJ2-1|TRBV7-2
TGTGCCAGCAGCTCAGAGGCTACCTTCAATGAGCAGTTCTTC
CASSSEATFNEQFF
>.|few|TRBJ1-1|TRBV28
TGTGCCAGCAGTTTCTTTGTAGAGGCTTTCTTT
CASSFFVEAFF